This TCR beta chain is drawn from a study of blood T cell repertoires in COVID-19. Study-wide context: Researchers got acute and convalescent COVID-19 samples from the United States, Italy and Spain.

In the authors' workflow: Nucleated cell counts were estimated from reference gene primer amplification. Libraries were prepared by immunoSEQ multiplex PCR; TCRdb keeps only in-frame clonotypes and omits some of them. Clonal size and the V and J genes are those of that table, whereas D and trimming came from the DNA. There are some 400,000 clones in the sample; around nine tenths occur only once, and roughly 3.1% lies in the top ten. The CDR3 has 16 residues. CDR1 and CDR2 from the germline V gene are SGHDT and YYEEEE. Unmatched junction bases numbered 6, after V lost 1 base and J lost 0 bases. This chain joins TRBV5-6 and TRBJ1-1; 7 positions agree with TRBD1. What was sequenced was peripheral blood. The TCR was taken from a human donor in a cohort sampled during active COVID-19. CDR3 sequence: CASSLLPGQVNTEAFF. DNA of the CDR3: TGTGCCAGCAGCTTGTTGCCCGGACAGGTGAACACTGAAGCTTTCTTT.